Presented here are 28 T cell receptor beta chains from one specimen sequenced in a study of blood T cell repertoires in COVID-19. This table comes from immunoSEQ multiplex PCR, and its TCRdb copy is limited to in-frame clones, with some not included. The sample lists about 170,000 clones, about 86% seen once, with roughly 20% in the top ten. Source material: peripheral blood. These receptors originate from a woman in her 70s who had recovered from COVID-19.

The V call is TRBV9, the J call TRBJ2-3; TRBD1 aligns across 7 bases. The CDR3 is 15 residues long. Unmatched junction bases numbered 5, after V lost 4 bases and J lost 0 bases. Looked up from germline, CDR1 is SGDLS and CDR2 is YYNGEE. The DNA of the CDR3 is TGTGCCAGCAGCACCCGGACAGGTAGCACAGATACGCAGTATTTT. Its protein is CASSTRTGSTDTQYF.

V is TRBV12-3 or TRBV12-4 and J is TRBJ2-5, with 8 bases identical to TRBD1. The CDR3 has 13 amino acids. Trimming cost V 7 bases and J 5 bases; bases outside gene matches: 6. The CDR3 protein is CASTRTGRETQYF. CDR3 nucleotide sequence: TGTGCCAGCACGCGGACAGGGAGGGAGACCCAGTACTTC.

The V gene is TRBV2, the J gene TRBJ1-5; D gene uncertain. CDR3 length equals 14 residues. Trimming removed 5 bases at V and 6 bases at J, with 14 bases between. Germline V gives CDR1 SNHLY, CDR2 FYNNEI. CDR3 DNA: TGTGCCAGCAGTACGGGGTTCCGGGGTCAGCCCCAGCATTTT. Its protein is CASSTGFRGQPQHF.

In regard to this clone: The same CDR3 arises from other DNA sequences in this sample as well. The chain recombines TRBV28 with TRBJ1-2; D unresolved. V lost 5 bases to trimming and J lost 7 bases, with 11 bases between them. CDR1 is MDHEN and CDR2 is SYDVKM in the germline V gene. The CDR3 length is 12 residues. CDR3 loop: CASSPPGSGYTF. The CDR3 DNA sequence: TGTGCCAGCAGTCCCCCTGGCTCTGGCTACACCTTC.

The chain couples TRBV5-1 to TRBJ2-7; TRBD2 aligns across 9 bases. Per germline, CDR1 SGHRS and CDR2 YFSETQ. The V and J ends lost 0 bases and 5 bases, in that order; junction bases with no gene match: 6. There are 15 residues in the CDR3. DNA for the CDR3: TGCGCCAGCAGCTTGGTGGCGCGGGAGGGCAACGAGCAGTACTTC. Protein product: CASSLVAREGNEQYF.

The chain couples TRBV3-1 (or the pseudogene TRBV3-2) to TRBJ2-5; 10 bases fit TRBD2. The CDR3 contains 16 residues. V lost 4 bases to trimming and J lost 3 bases; unmatched junction nucleotides: 8. Germline CDR1 LGHDT, CDR2 YNNKEL (reference sequence). The CDR3 loop reads CASSRQTSGREETQYF. CDR3 DNA sequence: TGTGCCAGCAGCCGGCAGACTAGCGGGCGGGAAGAGACCCAGTACTTC.

The rearrangement uses TRBV2 and TRBJ1-2; D may be TRBD1 (5 bases). The CDR3 has 14 amino acids. V was cut by 2 bases and J by 5 bases, with 12 bases left in between. Germline V gene sequence: CDR1 SNHLY, CDR2 FYNNEI. For the CDR3, the DNA is TGTGCCAGCAGTGAATTGGCAGGGTCTTATGGCTACACCTTC. It specifies CASSELAGSYGYTF.

This rearrangement joins TRBV5-6 to TRBJ2-2; TRBD1 matches 8 bases. The germline gives CDR1 SGHDT, CDR2 YYEEEE. The V segment lost 3 bases and the J segment 3 bases; nucleotides outside the gene matches: 10. The CDR3 runs to 17 residues. The CDR3 spells CASSSLRTGFDTGELFF. CDR3 nucleotides: TGTGCCAGCAGCTCCCTAAGGACAGGGTTCGACACCGGGGAGCTGTTTTTT.

This chain joins TRBV7-8 and TRBJ2-3, with 10 positions matching TRBD2. Per germline, CDR1 SGHVS and CDR2 FQNEAQ. Trimming at V came to 0 bases and at J to 4 bases, leaving 7 bases not matched to a gene. The CDR3 runs to 17 residues. CDR3 region: CASSLAPSGSWADTQYF. CDR3 nucleotides: TGTGCCAGCAGCTTAGCCCCTAGCGGGAGTTGGGCAGATACGCAGTATTTT.

V gene TRBV11-2 combines with J gene TRBJ2-2; 9 positions agree with TRBD2. The CDR3 length is 18 residues. Trimming at V came to 5 bases and at J to 7 bases, leaving 17 bases not matched to a gene. In germline, CDR1 is SGHAT, CDR2 FQNNGV. The CDR3 region is CASSPGVAREGLGGELFF. In DNA form, the CDR3 reads TGTGCCAGCAGCCCGGGGGTAGCGCGGGAGGGCCTTGGCGGGGAGCTGTTTTTT.

V is TRBV12-3 or TRBV12-4 and J is TRBJ2-7; D gene unclear. This CDR3 region has 11 residues. V shed 8 bases and J shed 4 bases, with 9 bases lying between them. The CDR3 here is CASLRGYEQYF. The CDR3 region has the DNA TGTGCCAGCTTGAGAGGTTACGAGCAGTACTTC.

This rearrangement joins TRBV5-4 to TRBJ2-5; TRBD2 aligns across 7 bases. CDR1 is SGHNT and CDR2 is YYREEE in the germline V gene (reference sequence). The junction had 10 bases not matched to a gene; V was cut back by 4 bases and J by 4 bases. The CDR3 is 15 residues long. This chain's CDR3 is CASSPQERGGETQYF. The CDR3 DNA is TGTGCCAGCAGCCCTCAGGAGCGGGGCGGAGAGACCCAGTACTTC.

This chain uses TRBV5-5 with TRBJ2-3; 8 nucleotides align to TRBD1. In germline, CDR1 is SGHKS, CDR2 YYEKEE (reference sequence). The CDR3 has 16 residues. The V segment lost 4 bases and the J segment 2 bases; nucleotides outside the gene matches: 9. Here the CDR3 DNA reads TGTGCCAGCAGCCCAGGGACAGGAGGAAACACAGATACGCAGTATTTT. Its protein product is CASSPGTGGNTDTQYF.

This clone was seen a handful of times. This rearrangement joins TRBV7-2 to TRBJ1-6; TRBD1 might be the D (6 bases). V gave up 5 bases and J gave up 7 bases, with 18 bases separating them. Germline V lookup: CDR1 SGHTA, CDR2 FQGNSA. The CDR3 contains 16 residues. The CDR3 region has the DNA TGTGCCAGCAGCCTAAGGGGGGGGACGGGGAATTCACCCCTCCACTTT. It specifies CASSLRGGTGNSPLHF. The full variable domain, completed using reference TRBV7-2 and TRBJ1-6, is GAGVSQSPSNKVTEKGKDVELRCDPISGHTALYWYRQSLGQGLEFLIYFQGNSAPDKSGLPSDRFSAERTGGSVSTLTIQRTQQEDSAVYLCASSLRGGTGNSPLHFGNGTRLTVT.

This clone has more than one count but fewer than ten. The chain recombines TRBV7-3 with TRBJ1-6; D is possibly TRBD1 (6 bases). This CDR3 is built from 13 residues. V gave up 8 bases and J gave up 9 bases, with 14 bases separating them. Germline V CDR1 and CDR2: SGHTA, FQGTGA. The CDR3 protein is CASAGGRGSPLHF. The CDR3 region has the DNA TGTGCCAGCGCTGGGGGCAGGGGTTCACCCCTCCACTTT. Combining the CDR3 with reference TRBV7-3 and TRBJ1-6 gives the whole variable domain GAGVSQTPSNKVTEKGKYVELRCDPISGHTALYWYRQSLGQGPEFLIYFQGTGAADDSGLPNDRFFAVRPEGSVSTLKIQRTERGDSAVYLCASAGGRGSPLHFGNGTRLTVT.

This clone occurred once. This chain links TRBV7-3 with TRBJ2-7; 8 positions agree with TRBD2. V shed 5 bases, J shed 1 base, and the junction held 4 bases outside the gene matches. The CDR3 sequence is 14 residues long. Germline CDR1 and CDR2: SGHTA and FQGTGA. The CDR3 region is CASSPSGGSYEQYF. DNA for the CDR3: TGTGCCAGCAGCCCCTCGGGAGGGTCCTACGAGCAGTACTTC.

V gene TRBV5-1 combines with J gene TRBJ2-2; D is possibly TRBD1 (6 bases). Germline V gene lookup returns CDR1 SGHRS and CDR2 YFSETQ. Trimming shortened V by 4 bases and J by 6 bases, and 22 bases separated the two germline ends. The CDR3 runs 17 residues. In nucleotides, the CDR3 is TGCGCCAGCAGCCGACGCACAGGGAATGATAACGCCGGGGAGCTGTTTTTT. Translating gives CASSRRTGNDNAGELFF.

This clone has just one count. The chain joins TRBV27 to TRBJ1-6; maybe TRBD1 (6 bases). Germline CDR1 MNHEY, CDR2 SMNVEV (reference sequence). The CDR3 loop spans 17 amino acids. The V and J ends lost 5 bases and 9 bases respectively, with 23 bases between them. CDR3 bases: TGTGCCAGCAGTCCCCCTAGGGGGGGCGTCGTTGGTTCACCCCTCCACTTT. Protein product: CASSPPRGGVVGSPLHF.

The rearrangement links TRBV4-1 to TRBJ2-3; 10 bases fit TRBD1. Germline CDR1 is MGHRA and CDR2 is YSYEKL. The V and J ends lost 1 base and 5 bases, in that order; junction bases with no gene match: 12. This CDR3 is 18 amino acids long. The CDR3 spells CASSQAPQGQGRGDTQYF. Written as DNA, the CDR3 is TGCGCCAGCAGCCAAGCCCCGCAGGGACAGGGGAGGGGAGATACGCAGTATTTT.

This clone was picked up one time. The chain recombines TRBV7-3 with TRBJ1-2; D ambiguous. This CDR3 spans 15 amino acids. The germline V and J ends were trimmed by 3 bases and 2 bases, with 13 bases remaining between them. Germline values: CDR1 SGHTA, CDR2 FQGTGA. CDR3 residues: CASSFGRAANYGYTF. The DNA of the CDR3 is TGTGCCAGCAGCTTTGGGAGGGCGGCCAACTATGGCTACACCTTC.

DNA of the CDR3: TGCGCCAGCAGCTTGGGGGCTAGCAATCAGCCCCAGCATTTT. The encoded protein is CASSLGASNQPQHF. The rearrangement uses TRBV5-1 and TRBJ1-5; D unclear. The CDR3 spans 14 residues. Trimming cost V 0 bases and J 0 bases, with 4 bases left between them. Looked up from germline, CDR1 is SGHRS and CDR2 is YFSETQ.

This clone was observed a few times. The rearrangement joins TRBV5-1 to TRBJ1-3, with D hard to call. The germline CDR1 and CDR2 sequences are SGHRS and YFSETQ. The CDR3 extends over 17 amino acids. V lost 4 bases and J lost 0, with 17 bases in between. CDR3 region: CASSPGRELYSGNTIYF. The DNA of the CDR3 is TGCGCCAGCAGCCCCGGTCGGGAGCTCTACTCTGGAAACACCATATATTTT.

The V and J genes are TRBV7-9 and TRBJ1-5; D ambiguous. V dropped 4 bases and J dropped 4 bases, with 5 bases sitting between them. CDR1 and CDR2 (germline): SEHNR, FQNEAQ (reference sequence). The CDR3 contains 12 residues. The CDR3 DNA follows: TGTGCCAGCAGCTCTAGAAATCAGCCCCAGCATTTT. Its translation: CASSSRNQPQHF.

The chain is built from TRBV27 and TRBJ1-2; perhaps TRBD1 as D (6 bases). Trimming shortened V by 5 bases and J by 8 bases, and 18 bases separated the two germline ends. Germline lookup yields CDR1 MNHEY and CDR2 SMNVEV (reference sequence). The CDR3 contains 14 residues. As DNA, the CDR3 is TGTGCCAGCAGTCCCAGCGGTCCTCAGGGGGGCTACACCTTC. Protein: CASSPSGPQGGYTF.

The chain uses TRBV28 and TRBJ2-5; 9 positions match TRBD1. Germline lookup yields CDR1 MDHEN and CDR2 SYDVKM. The CDR3 is 19 amino acids. The trim removed 3 bases at V and 3 bases at J, leaving 17 bases unmatched. The CDR3 sequence: CASSFQRTGETLGKETQYF. The CDR3 coding sequence is TGTGCCAGCAGTTTCCAGCGGACAGGGGAGACTCTGGGGAAAGAGACCCAGTACTTC.

This clone was seen only a few times. This chain links TRBV5-6 with TRBJ2-3; 9 nucleotides line up with TRBD2. CDR1 is SGHDT, CDR2 YYEEEE, per germline. This CDR3 is 16 amino acids long. Losses at the gene ends were 6 bases for V and 0 bases for J; bases not matched to a gene: 8. In DNA, the CDR3 is TGTGCCAGCACCAGGGGCGGGGGGGTCAGCACAGATACGCAGTATTTT. Its protein is CASTRGGGVSTDTQYF. The full variable domain, in which reference TRBV5-6 and TRBJ2-3 provide the parts outside the CDR3, is DAGVTQSPTHLIKTRGQQVTLRCSPKSGHDTVSWYQQALGQGPQFIFQYYEEEERQRGNFPDRFSGHQFPNYSSELNVNALLLGDSALYLCASTRGGGVSTDTQYFGPGTRLTVL.

This clone was recorded only once. The chain combines TRBV29-1 with TRBJ1-2, with D possibly being TRBD1 (5 bases). The length of the CDR3 is 13 residues. V shed 1 base and J shed 7 bases, with 13 bases lying between them. Germline CDR1 SQVTM, CDR2 ANQGSEA. The CDR3 loop is CSVEGGRAGGYTF. For the CDR3, the DNA is TGCAGCGTTGAAGGTGGCAGGGCCGGTGGCTACACCTTC.

The chain links TRBV5-1 to TRBJ2-3; perhaps TRBD1 as D (5 bases). V lost 2 bases and J 2 bases, leaving 18 bases between the germline ends. The CDR3 is 17 amino acids. Germline CDR1 reads SGHRS; CDR2 reads YFSETQ. CDR3 DNA: TGCGCCAGCAGCTTTACGGTTACAGGCGGAAACACAGATACGCAGTATTTT. As protein: CASSFTVTGGNTDTQYF.